What follows are 27 T cell receptor beta chains derived from one specimen sequenced in a study of T cells in Graves' hyperthyroidism and ophthalmopathy. Amplified TCR beta CDR3 regions came from RNA transcripts. Carried out on the TCR CDR3, a first-round RT-PCR used the HTBI primer set. One entry per CDR3 protein results from TCRdb running MiXCR on the multiplex PCR reads. This table holds 600,000 to 650,000 distinct CDR3 sequences, about 17% found once. Sequencing input: blood. The receptor set was obtained from a woman in her twenties or thirties with Graves' hyperthyroidism.

This clonotype was counted between two and nine times. V and J are TRBV9 and TRBJ1-1; TRBD1 is a possible D gene (5 bases). V lost 3 bases and J 5 bases, leaving 17 bases between the germline ends. The CDR3 has 15 residues. CDR1 is SGDLS and CDR2 is YYNGEE in the germline V gene. The CDR3 sequence: CASSGRVGGRTEAFF. Written as DNA, the CDR3 is TGTGCCAGCAGCGGACGCGTGGGGGGACGTACTGAAGCTTTCTTT.

The V call is TRBV4-1, the J call TRBJ2-7; D is unresolved. This CDR3 is 13 amino acids long. V lost 4 bases and J 3 bases, leaving 10 bases between the germline ends. CDR1 and CDR2 (germline): MGHRA, YSYEKL. CDR3 protein: CASSPVKGYEQYF. CDR3 bases: TGCGCCAGCAGCCCAGTGAAGGGCTACGAGCAGTACTTC.

The gene calls are TRBV20-1 and TRBJ1-1; D remains ambiguous. Germline assignment: CDR1 DFQATT and CDR2 SNEGSKA (reference sequence). V lost 2 bases to trimming and J lost 7 bases, with 8 bases between them. This CDR3 spans 11 amino acids. The CDR3 reads CSARRTFEAFF. In nucleotides, the CDR3 is TGCAGTGCTAGACGTACCTTTGAAGCTTTCTTT.

The sample holds many counts of this clonotype. The chain combines TRBV28 with TRBJ2-2, with TRBD2 as a possible D gene (6 bases). The CDR3 consists of 12 residues. CDR1 and CDR2 from the germline V gene are MDHEN and SYDVKM. Trimming stripped 9 bases from V and 9 bases from J, with 14 bases between. This CDR3 reads CASRRELRELFF. CDR3 coding DNA: TGTGCCAGTCGTCGGGAGTTGAGGGAGCTGTTTTTT.

The J gene is TRBJ1-1, the V gene TRBV20-1, with D possibly TRBD1 on 6 matching bases. CDR1 is DFQATT, CDR2 SNEGSKA, per germline (reference sequence). The CDR3 sequence is 13 residues long. Trimming took 7 bases from V and 3 from J, leaving 15 bases between them. The CDR3 coding sequence is TGCAGTGGGACGTCGGGGGCCGACACTGAAGCTTTCTTT. Translation gives CSGTSGADTEAFF.

As regards this clonotype: A much larger clone differs from this one at a single base, so this may be a read error. The conserved final phenylalanine or tryptophan is absent from the CDR3, which likely points to a read error. This chain joins TRBV15 and TRBJ2-3, with 9 bases matching TRBD2. This CDR3 region has 19 residues. V lost 3 bases, J lost 0 bases, and 13 bases stayed unmatched. Germline-derived CDR1 and CDR2 are LNHNV and YYDKDF (reference sequence). CDR3 sequence: CATSSRPPPSGISTDTQYV. The DNA of the CDR3 is TGTGCCACCAGCAGTCGGCCTCCACCTAGCGGGATTAGCACAGATACGCAGTATGTT.

Ten or more counts support this clonotype. The V gene is TRBV28, the J gene TRBJ1-5, with 9 bases that match TRBD1. The CDR3 totals 12 residues. J was trimmed by 6 bases and V by 10 bases; bases with no gene match: 4. Per the germline V gene, CDR1 is MDHEN and CDR2 is SYDVKM. The CDR3 DNA follows: TGTGCCACCACAGGGGGCCTTCAGCCCCAGCATTTT. Amino acid sequence: CATTGGLQPQHF.

There are a few counts of this clonotype. The chain carries TRBV6-2 or TRBV6-3 and TRBJ2-1; 10 nucleotides line up with TRBD2. The CDR3 contains 15 residues. Per the germline V gene, CDR1 is MNHEY and CDR2 is SVGEGT. Trimming removed 6 bases from V and 7 bases from J; junction bases left unmatched: 9. The CDR3 bases are TGTGCCAGCAGCACGAGCGGGAGGGGATGGAATGAGCAGTTCTTC. It codes for CASSTSGRGWNEQFF.

As regards this clonotype: This may be a read error, as it is one base from a much larger clone. The rearrangement uses TRBV7-9 and TRBJ1-5, with a weak D call TRBD1 (5 bases). The CDR3 covers 12 residues. The germline V gene encodes CDR1 SEHNR and CDR2 FQNEAQ (reference sequence). This CDR3 is CTSRDLNQPQHF. Written as DNA, the CDR3 is TGTACCAGCCGGGACCTTAATCAGCCCCAGCATTTT.

Details on this clonotype: A much larger clone sits a single nucleotide away, making a read error possible. The gene calls are TRBV10-3 and TRBJ2-7; the D gene is possibly TRBD1 (6 bases). V dropped 3 bases and J dropped 0 bases, with 12 bases sitting between them. This CDR3 comprises 15 residues. Germline lookup yields CDR1 ENHRY and CDR2 SYGVKD. CDR3 protein: CAISEDRYSSYEQYF. For the CDR3, the DNA is TGTGCCATCAGTGAAGACAGGTACTCCTCCTACGAGCAGTACTTC.

This clonotype has a count of ten or more. The CDR3 here is CASSLALGTATNEQFF. DNA for the CDR3: TGTGCCAGCAGCTTAGCTCTAGGGACCGCTACCAATGAGCAGTTCTTC. The gene calls are TRBV11-1 and TRBJ2-1; D is possibly TRBD1 or TRBD2 (5 bases each). This CDR3 is built from 16 residues. Germline V gene data show CDR1 as SGHAT and CDR2 as FQDESV (reference sequence). Deletions cut 0 bases from V and 6 bases from J, with 15 bases between.

Worth noting for this clonotype: A much larger clone differs by one base, so this may be a read error. The genes are TRBV2 and TRBJ2-1, with D perhaps assigned TRBD1 or TRBD2 (6 bases each). V gave up 6 bases and J gave up 4 bases, with 13 bases separating them. Germline CDR1 and CDR2: SNHLY and FYNNEI. The CDR3 runs 14 residues. The CDR3 coding sequence is TGTGCCAGCAGCGGGGGCCTAGTATACAATGAGCAGTTCTTC. It is translated as CASSGGLVYNEQFF. The entire variable domain, with the rest obtained from reference TRBV2 and TRBJ2-1, is as follows: EPEVTQTPSHQVTQMGQEVILRCVPISNHLYFYWYRQILGQKVEFLVSFYNNEISEKSEIFDDQFSVERPDGSNFTLKIRSTKLEDSAMYFCASSGGLVYNEQFFGPGTRLTVL.

This clonotype occurred a few times. The rearrangement joins TRBV2 to TRBJ1-1; a possible D gene is TRBD1 (6 bases). The CDR3 extends over 14 amino acids. Germline assignment: CDR1 SNHLY and CDR2 FYNNEI. Deletions cut 2 bases from V and 2 bases from J, with 9 bases between. The CDR3 here is CASSETGINTEAFF. Here the CDR3 DNA reads TGTGCCAGCAGTGAAACAGGGATCAACACTGAAGCTTTCTTT.

This clonotype occurred many times. V gene TRBV2 combines with J gene TRBJ1-1; no firm D call. Trimming pared 3 bases from V and 7 bases from J, leaving 15 bases between. The CDR3 spans 14 residues. The germline V gene has CDR1 SNHLY and CDR2 FYNNEI. DNA of the CDR3: TGTGCCAGCAGTGAGGGTCGGCAGCATATTGAAGCTTTCTTT. This sequence encodes CASSEGRQHIEAFF.

V usage is TRBV7-8 and J usage is TRBJ1-1, with TRBD1 matching over 8 bases. Trimming took 5 bases from V and 4 from J; bases not matched to a gene: 6. Germline lookup yields CDR1 SGHVS and CDR2 FQNEAQ. This CDR3 is built from 14 residues. In DNA, the CDR3 is TGTGCCAGCAGCCCATGGACAGGGAGCACTGAAGCTTTCTTT. As protein: CASSPWTGSTEAFF.

The V call is TRBV14, the J call TRBJ2-1; D gene unclear. Trimming stripped 1 base from V and 7 bases from J, with 14 bases between. CDR3 size: 15 residues. The germline gives CDR1 SGHDN, CDR2 FVKESK. The CDR3 DNA is TGTGCCAGCAGCCAAGTTGGTTGGGGATGGAATGAGCAGTTCTTC. The encoded protein is CASSQVGWGWNEQFF. The full variable domain, with the rest looked up from reference TRBV14 and TRBJ2-1, is EAGVTQFPSHSVIEKGQTVTLRCDPISGHDNLYWYRRVMGKEIKFLLHFVKESKQDESGMPNNRFLAERTGGTYSTLKVQPAELEDSGVYFCASSQVGWGWNEQFFGPGTRLTVL.

Turning to this clonotype: This may be a read error: a much more frequent sequence differs by one nucleotide. The chain links TRBV6-5 to TRBJ1-6; D might be TRBD1 (5 bases). The germline gives CDR1 MNHEY, CDR2 SVGAGI. The CDR3 length is 15 residues. V lost 0 bases and J lost 9, with 12 bases in between. The CDR3 reads CASSYSQDGGSPLHF. For the CDR3, the DNA is TGTGCCAGCAGTTACTCGCAGGACGGGGGTTCACCCCTCCACTTT.

This clonotype was counted at least ten times. The rearrangement joins TRBV12-3 or TRBV12-4 to TRBJ1-5; tentative D call: TRBD1 (5 bases). Trimming took 2 bases from V and 1 from J, leaving 15 bases between them. There are 17 residues in the CDR3. The CDR3 coding sequence is TGTGCCAGCAGTTTATCCGACAGAACGGGGAGCAATCAGCCCCAGCATTTT. It is translated as CASSLSDRTGSNQPQHF.

The V gene is TRBV7-8, the J gene TRBJ1-4; D call uncertain. There are 17 residues in the CDR3. Germline V CDR1 and CDR2: SGHVS, FQNEAQ. V was trimmed by 1 base and J by 0 bases, leaving 12 bases between them. In DNA form, the CDR3 reads TGTGCCAGCAGCTTAGAGGTGCGGGCCGCAACTAATGAAAAACTGTTTTTT. It codes for CASSLEVRAATNEKLFF.

The sample holds a few counts of this clonotype. The chain has TRBV19 and TRBJ1-2; D is possibly TRBD1 (6 bases). Trimming removed 3 bases at V and 7 bases at J, with 9 bases between. The CDR3 covers 12 residues. Germline V gene lookup returns CDR1 LNHDA and CDR2 SQIVND (reference sequence). This CDR3 is CASSMGTTGYTF. As DNA, the CDR3 is TGTGCCAGTAGTATGGGGACAACTGGCTACACCTTC.

Remarks on this clonotype: Relative to the germline gene, one junction end is altered; a read error may explain this. The genes are TRBV15 and TRBJ2-1; TRBD1 might be the D (5 bases). The CDR3 sequence is 16 residues long. Germline loops: CDR1 LNHNV, CDR2 YYDKDF (reference sequence). CDR3 DNA sequence: TGTGCCACCAGCAGAGTGTCAGGGTCGTTCGGCAATAAGCAGTTCTTC. It yields the protein CATSRVSGSFGNKQFF.

Ten or more counts support this clonotype. V usage is TRBV20-1 and J usage is TRBJ1-2, with 7 bases fitting TRBD1. J was trimmed by 7 bases and V by 6 bases; bases with no gene match: 8. The CDR3 contains 12 residues. Per the germline V gene, CDR1 is DFQATT and CDR2 is SNEGSKA (reference sequence). As DNA, the CDR3 is TGCAGTGCGTTGACAGGGTACGGTGGCTACACCTTC. This gives the protein CSALTGYGGYTF.

J is TRBJ2-6 and V is TRBV5-4, with D uncertain. Trimming took 0 bases from V and 2 from J, leaving 15 bases between them. The CDR3 spans 18 residues. Per germline, CDR1 SGHNT and CDR2 YYREEE (reference sequence). The CDR3 spells CASSLGISFSAGANVLTF. The DNA for the CDR3 is TGTGCCAGCAGCTTGGGGATCTCCTTTTCAGCTGGGGCCAACGTCCTGACTTTC.

This clonotype was counted many times. This chain connects TRBV5-5 to TRBJ2-6, with D uncertain. The CDR3 loop spans 14 amino acids. V gave up 3 bases and J gave up 0 bases, with 4 bases separating them. The germline V gene has CDR1 SGHKS and CDR2 YYEKEE (reference sequence). CDR3 sequence: CASSWDSGANVLTF. The CDR3 coding sequence is TGTGCCAGCAGCTGGGACTCTGGGGCCAACGTCCTGACTTTC.

This clonotype was recorded many times. This rearrangement joins TRBV12-3 or TRBV12-4 to TRBJ1-1; TRBD1 might be the D (5 bases). This CDR3 has 13 amino acids. Trimming pared 5 bases from V and 6 bases from J, leaving 13 bases between. CDR3 sequence: CASSRQGSPEAFF. The DNA for the CDR3 is TGTGCCAGCAGTCGTCAGGGCTCCCCTGAAGCTTTCTTT.

This clonotype was observed many times. The rearrangement joins TRBV2 to TRBJ1-2; D remains ambiguous. Looked up from germline, CDR1 is SNHLY and CDR2 is FYNNEI. This CDR3 has 12 residues. Trimming took 6 bases from V and 4 from J, leaving 9 bases between them. The CDR3 sequence is CASSQLAYGYTF. DNA for the CDR3: TGTGCCAGCAGCCAACTGGCCTATGGCTACACCTTC. The entire variable domain, with the rest obtained from reference TRBV2 and TRBJ1-2, is as follows: EPEVTQTPSHQVTQMGQEVILRCVPISNHLYFYWYRQILGQKVEFLVSFYNNEISEKSEIFDDQFSVERPDGSNFTLKIRSTKLEDSAMYFCASSQLAYGYTFGSGTRLTVV.

This clonotype was detected only a few times. This chain links TRBV4-3 with TRBJ2-3, with D possibly called TRBD1 or TRBD2 (5 bases each). CDR3 length: 16 residues. Trimming stripped 1 base from V and 0 bases from J, with 11 bases between. CDR1 is LGHNA and CDR2 is YSLEER in the germline V gene. The CDR3 protein is CASSQGVRDSTDTQYF. The CDR3 DNA is TGCGCCAGCAGCCAAGGGGTGAGGGACAGCACAGATACGCAGTATTTT.